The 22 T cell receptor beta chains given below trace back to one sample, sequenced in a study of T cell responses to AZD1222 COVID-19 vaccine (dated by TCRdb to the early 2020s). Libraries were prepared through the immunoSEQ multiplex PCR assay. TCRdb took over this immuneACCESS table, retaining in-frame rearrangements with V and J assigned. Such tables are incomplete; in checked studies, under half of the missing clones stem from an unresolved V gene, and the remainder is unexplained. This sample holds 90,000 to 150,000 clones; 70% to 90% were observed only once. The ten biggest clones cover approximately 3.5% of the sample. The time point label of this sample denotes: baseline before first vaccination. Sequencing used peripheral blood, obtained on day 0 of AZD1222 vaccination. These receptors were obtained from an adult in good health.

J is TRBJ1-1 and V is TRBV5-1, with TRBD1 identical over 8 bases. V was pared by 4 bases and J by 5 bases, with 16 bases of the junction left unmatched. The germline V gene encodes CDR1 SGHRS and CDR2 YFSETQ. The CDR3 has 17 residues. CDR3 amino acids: CASSRKRGTGPETEAFF. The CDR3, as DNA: TGCGCCAGCAGCCGCAAGAGAGGGACAGGCCCTGAGACTGAAGCTTTCTTT.

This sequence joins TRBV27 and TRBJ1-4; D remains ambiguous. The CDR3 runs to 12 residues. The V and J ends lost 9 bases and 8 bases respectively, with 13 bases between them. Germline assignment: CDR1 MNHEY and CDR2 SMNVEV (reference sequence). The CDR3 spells CASRAGGEKLFF. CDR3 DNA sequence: TGTGCCAGTCGGGCCGGAGGAGAAAAACTGTTTTTT.

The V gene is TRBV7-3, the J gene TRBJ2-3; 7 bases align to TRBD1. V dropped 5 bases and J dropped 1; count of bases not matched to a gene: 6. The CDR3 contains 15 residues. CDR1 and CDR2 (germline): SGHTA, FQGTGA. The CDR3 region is CASSVTGTGTDTQYF. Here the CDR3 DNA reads TGTGCCAGCAGCGTCACCGGGACAGGCACAGATACGCAGTATTTT.

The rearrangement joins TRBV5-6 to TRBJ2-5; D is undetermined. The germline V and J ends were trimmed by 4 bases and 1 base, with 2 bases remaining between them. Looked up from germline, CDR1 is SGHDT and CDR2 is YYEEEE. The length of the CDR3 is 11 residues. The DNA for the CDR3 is TGTGCCAGCAGCCTCCAAGAGACCCAGTACTTC. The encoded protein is CASSLQETQYF.

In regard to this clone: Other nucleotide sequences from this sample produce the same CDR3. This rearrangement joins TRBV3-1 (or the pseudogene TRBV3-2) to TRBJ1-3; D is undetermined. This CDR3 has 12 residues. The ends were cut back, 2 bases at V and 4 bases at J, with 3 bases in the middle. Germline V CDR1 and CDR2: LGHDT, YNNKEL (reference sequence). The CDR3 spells CASSQRGNTIYF. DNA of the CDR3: TGTGCCAGCAGCCAAAGAGGAAACACCATATATTTT.

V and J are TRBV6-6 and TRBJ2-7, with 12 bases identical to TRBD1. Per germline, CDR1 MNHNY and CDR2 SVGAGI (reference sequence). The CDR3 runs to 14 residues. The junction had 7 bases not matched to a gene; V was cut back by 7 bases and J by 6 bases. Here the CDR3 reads CASTLGTGGTEQYF. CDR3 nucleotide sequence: TGTGCCAGCACTCTAGGGACAGGGGGCACCGAGCAGTACTTC.

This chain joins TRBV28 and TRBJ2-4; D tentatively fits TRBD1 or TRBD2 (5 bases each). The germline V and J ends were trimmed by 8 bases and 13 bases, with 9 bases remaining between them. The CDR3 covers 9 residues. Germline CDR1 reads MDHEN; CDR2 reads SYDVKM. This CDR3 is CASGTGQYF. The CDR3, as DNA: TGTGCCAGCGGGACGGGACAGTACTTC.

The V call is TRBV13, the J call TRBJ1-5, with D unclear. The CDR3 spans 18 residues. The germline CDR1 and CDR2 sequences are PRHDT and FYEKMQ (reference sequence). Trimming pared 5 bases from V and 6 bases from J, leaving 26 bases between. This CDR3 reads CASSPPTPLLGERQPQHF. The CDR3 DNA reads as TGTGCCAGCAGCCCGCCCACTCCACTTCTGGGCGAACGTCAGCCCCAGCATTTT.

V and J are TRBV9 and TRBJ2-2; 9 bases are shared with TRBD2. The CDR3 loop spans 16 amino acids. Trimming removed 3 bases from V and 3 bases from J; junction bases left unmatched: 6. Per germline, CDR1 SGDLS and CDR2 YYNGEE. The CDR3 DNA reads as TGTGCCAGCAGCGCTGGAGCGGGGGGCCACACCGGGGAGCTGTTTTTT. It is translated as CASSAGAGGHTGELFF.

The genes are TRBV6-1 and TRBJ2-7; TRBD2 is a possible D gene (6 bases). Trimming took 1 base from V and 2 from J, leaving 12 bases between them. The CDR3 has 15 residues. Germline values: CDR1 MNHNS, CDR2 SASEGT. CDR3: CASSEGVGGAYEQYF. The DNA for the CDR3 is TGTGCCAGCAGTGAAGGTGTAGGAGGGGCCTACGAGCAGTACTTC.

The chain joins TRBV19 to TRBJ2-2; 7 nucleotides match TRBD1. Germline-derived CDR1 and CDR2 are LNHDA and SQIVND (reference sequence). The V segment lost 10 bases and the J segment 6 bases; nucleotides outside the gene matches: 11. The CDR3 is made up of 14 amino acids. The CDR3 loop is CATRNRGRAGELFF. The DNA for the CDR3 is TGTGCCACCAGAAACAGGGGACGAGCCGGGGAGCTGTTTTTT. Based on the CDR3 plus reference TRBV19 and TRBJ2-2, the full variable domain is DGGITQSPKYLFRKEGQNVTLSCEQNLNHDAMYWYRQDPGQGLRLIYYSQIVNDFQKGDIAEGYSVSREKKESFPLTVTSAQKNPTAFYLCATRNRGRAGELFFGEGSRLTVL.

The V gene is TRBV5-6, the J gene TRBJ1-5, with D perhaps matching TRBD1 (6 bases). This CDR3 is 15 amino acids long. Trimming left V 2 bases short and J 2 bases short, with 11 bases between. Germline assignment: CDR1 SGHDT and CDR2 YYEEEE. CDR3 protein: CASSFMGAGNQPQHF. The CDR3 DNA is TGTGCCAGCAGCTTTATGGGGGCGGGCAATCAGCCCCAGCATTTT.

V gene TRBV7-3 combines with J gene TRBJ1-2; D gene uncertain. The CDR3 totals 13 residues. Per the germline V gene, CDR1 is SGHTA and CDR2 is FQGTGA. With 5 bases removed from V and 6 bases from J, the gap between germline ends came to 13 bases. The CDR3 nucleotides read TGTGCCAGCAGCCGCGACGGGAGGGATGGCTACACCTTC. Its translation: CASSRDGRDGYTF.

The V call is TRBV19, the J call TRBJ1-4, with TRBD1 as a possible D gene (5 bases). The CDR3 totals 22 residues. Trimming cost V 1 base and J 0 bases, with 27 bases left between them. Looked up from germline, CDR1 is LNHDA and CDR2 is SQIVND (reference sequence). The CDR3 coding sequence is TGTGCCAGTAGTATAGTCTTAGGTGGGGCAGTGTGGTCGGGTACAACTAATGAAAAACTGTTTTTT. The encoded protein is CASSIVLGGAVWSGTTNEKLFF. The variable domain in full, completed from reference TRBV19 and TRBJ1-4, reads DGGITQSPKYLFRKEGQNVTLSCEQNLNHDAMYWYRQDPGQGLRLIYYSQIVNDFQKGDIAEGYSVSREKKESFPLTVTSAQKNPTAFYLCASSIVLGGAVWSGTTNEKLFFGSGTQLSVL.

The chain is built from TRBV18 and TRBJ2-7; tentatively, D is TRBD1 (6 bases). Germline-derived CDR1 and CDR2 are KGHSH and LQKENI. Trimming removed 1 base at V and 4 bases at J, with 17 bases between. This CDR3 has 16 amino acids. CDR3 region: CASSPQGPGTMYEQYF. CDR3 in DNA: TGTGCCAGCTCACCACAGGGACCCGGGACAATGTACGAGCAGTACTTC.

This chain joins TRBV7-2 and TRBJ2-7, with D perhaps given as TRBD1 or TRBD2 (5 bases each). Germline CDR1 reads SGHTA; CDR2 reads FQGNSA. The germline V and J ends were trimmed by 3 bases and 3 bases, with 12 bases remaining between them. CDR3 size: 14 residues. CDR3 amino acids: CASSFGVRGYEQYF. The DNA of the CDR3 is TGTGCCAGCAGCTTTGGGGTGAGGGGCTACGAGCAGTACTTC.

Here the CDR3 DNA reads TGTGCCAGAAGCCTACCGGGGGGGCGTAACTATGGCTACACCTTC. Protein product: CARSLPGGRNYGYTF. This chain links TRBV7-5 with TRBJ1-2. TRBV7-5 is recorded as a pseudogene. The CDR3 runs to 15 residues.

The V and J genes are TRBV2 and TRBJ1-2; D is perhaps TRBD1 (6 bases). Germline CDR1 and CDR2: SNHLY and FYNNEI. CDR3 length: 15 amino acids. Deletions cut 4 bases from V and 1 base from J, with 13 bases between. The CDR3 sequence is CASSADSFNNYGYTF. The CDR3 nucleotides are TGTGCCAGCAGTGCGGACAGCTTCAATAACTATGGCTACACCTTC.

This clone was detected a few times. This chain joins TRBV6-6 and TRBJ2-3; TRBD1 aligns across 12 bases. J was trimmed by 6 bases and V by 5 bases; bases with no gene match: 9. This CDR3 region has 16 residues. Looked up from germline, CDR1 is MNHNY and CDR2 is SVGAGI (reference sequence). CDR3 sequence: CASSRLQGTGGDTQYF. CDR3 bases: TGTGCCAGCAGTCGACTTCAGGGGACAGGGGGCGATACGCAGTATTTT.

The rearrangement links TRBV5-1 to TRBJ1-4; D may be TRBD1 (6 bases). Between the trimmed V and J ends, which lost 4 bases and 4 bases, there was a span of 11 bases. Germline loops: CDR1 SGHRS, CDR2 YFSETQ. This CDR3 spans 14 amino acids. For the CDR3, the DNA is TGCGCCAGCAGCCCGGGCAGGGGTAATGAAAAACTGTTTTTT. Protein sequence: CASSPGRGNEKLFF.

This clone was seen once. CDR3 DNA sequence: TGTGCCAGCAGCCCTTCGGACAAGTCCTATAATTCACCCCTCCACTTT. Its translation: CASSPSDKSYNSPLHF. The chain is built from TRBV7-3 and TRBJ1-6; D is perhaps TRBD1 (5 bases). The CDR3 extends over 16 amino acids. Per germline, CDR1 SGHTA and CDR2 FQGTGA. Trimming took 5 bases from V and 1 from J, leaving 12 bases between them.

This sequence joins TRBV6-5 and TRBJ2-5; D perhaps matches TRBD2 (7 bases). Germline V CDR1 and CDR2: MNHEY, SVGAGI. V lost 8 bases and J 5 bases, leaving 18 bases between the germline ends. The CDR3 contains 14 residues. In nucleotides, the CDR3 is TGTGCCAGCGCCAGAAGGGGGGGGTTGGAGACCCAGTACTTC. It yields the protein CASARRGGLETQYF.